The T cell receptor beta chain described here comes from a study of synovial regulatory T cells in juvenile arthritis (dated by TCRdb to 2014 to 2015). Study-wide context: Among sequenced patients, a few were therapy-naive, one received methotrexate plus infliximab, about six received methotrexate, and one had no treatment information. Treg and Teff subsets from fewer than twelve JIA patients with active disease were included in the TCR repertoire comparisons. Effector T cell subsets were also sequenced in the study cohort for comparisons, but only blood and synovial fluid Treg cells are covered by the Treg dataset alone. The study compared the TCRbeta CDR3 repertoires of blood iaTreg cells, other blood Treg cells and synovial fluid Treg cells taken from matched patient samples. What the authors observed across the whole study: iaTreg TCR repertoires were largely private across patients and partially overlapped with synovial Teff and blood CPL repertoires. Blood iaTreg cells showed lower TCR diversity than other blood Treg cells, consistent with antigen-driven expansion. Synovial Treg cells shared more CDR3 sequences with iaTreg cells than with other blood Treg cells, and Chao-Jaccard similarity confirmed that synovial Treg cells were more closely related to iaTreg cells.

The method was the immunoSEQ multiplex PCR assay. TCRbeta CDR3 sequencing was carried out by Adaptive Biotechnologies. Turning to the authors' computational methods: To assess repertoire similarity, the researchers used the Chao-modified Jaccard index along with median clonotype overlap taken from 200 random subsamples at equal sample size. The similarity analyses were based on either productive nucleotide sequences or amino acid sequences translated in silico. Hierarchical clustering with single linkage and t-SNE based on Chao-modified Jaccard distances were used to compare repertoires. Repertoire diversity was quantified with the Renyi index, after sample size normalisation, across a range of alpha values. TCRdb took this table from immuneACCESS and kept in-frame rearrangements with V and J called. Such tables lack part of the clones; where checked against another copy, unresolved V genes explain under half of the gap, and the rest is unexplained. V, J and clone size reflect that table, while D and trimming were determined from the DNA. Per the sample table, the count is just under 10,000 clones. The ten largest clonotypes hold approximately 0.71% of the sample.

A note on this clone: Its recognized antigen is unknown.

TCR repertoire donors were roughly eleven juvenile idiopathic arthritis patients with active disease who had not reached inactive disease, 3 polyarticular and 8 oligoarticular. The median age of the TCR-sequenced patients was less than 13 years (range about 2.4-25), and their median disease duration was 7 years (range 0.2-19.1). Samples for TCR repertoire analysis were collected at two centres in Italy. Peripheral blood mononuclear cells were isolated using a Histopaque-1077 density gradient and were cryopreserved in around 90% FCS with approximately 10% DMSO. What was sequenced was Treg cells from blood. The sample's cell subset or site, from its label and the paper: remaining (HLA-DR-negative) circulating blood Treg cells. This TCR was recovered from a donor younger than 30 with juvenile idiopathic arthritis.

CDR3 reads: CASSTGGFRPNYGYTF. This sequence uses TRBV18 and TRBJ1-2. From the cysteine up to the phenylalanine, the CDR3 has a length of 16 residues. The coding DNA is unavailable. Based on the germline V gene, the CDR1 and CDR2 sequences are KGHSH and LQKENI.